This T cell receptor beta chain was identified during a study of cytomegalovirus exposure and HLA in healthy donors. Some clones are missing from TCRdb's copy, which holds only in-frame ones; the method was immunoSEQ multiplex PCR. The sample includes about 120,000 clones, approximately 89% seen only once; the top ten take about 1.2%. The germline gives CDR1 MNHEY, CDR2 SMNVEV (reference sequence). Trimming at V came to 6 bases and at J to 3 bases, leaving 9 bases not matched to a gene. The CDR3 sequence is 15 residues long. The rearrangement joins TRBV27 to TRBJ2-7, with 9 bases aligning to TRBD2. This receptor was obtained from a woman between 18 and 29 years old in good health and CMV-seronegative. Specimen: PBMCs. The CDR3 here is CASRDKSGGYYEQYF. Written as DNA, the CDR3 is TGTGCCAGCAGGGATAAAAGCGGGGGGTACTACGAGCAGTACTTC.